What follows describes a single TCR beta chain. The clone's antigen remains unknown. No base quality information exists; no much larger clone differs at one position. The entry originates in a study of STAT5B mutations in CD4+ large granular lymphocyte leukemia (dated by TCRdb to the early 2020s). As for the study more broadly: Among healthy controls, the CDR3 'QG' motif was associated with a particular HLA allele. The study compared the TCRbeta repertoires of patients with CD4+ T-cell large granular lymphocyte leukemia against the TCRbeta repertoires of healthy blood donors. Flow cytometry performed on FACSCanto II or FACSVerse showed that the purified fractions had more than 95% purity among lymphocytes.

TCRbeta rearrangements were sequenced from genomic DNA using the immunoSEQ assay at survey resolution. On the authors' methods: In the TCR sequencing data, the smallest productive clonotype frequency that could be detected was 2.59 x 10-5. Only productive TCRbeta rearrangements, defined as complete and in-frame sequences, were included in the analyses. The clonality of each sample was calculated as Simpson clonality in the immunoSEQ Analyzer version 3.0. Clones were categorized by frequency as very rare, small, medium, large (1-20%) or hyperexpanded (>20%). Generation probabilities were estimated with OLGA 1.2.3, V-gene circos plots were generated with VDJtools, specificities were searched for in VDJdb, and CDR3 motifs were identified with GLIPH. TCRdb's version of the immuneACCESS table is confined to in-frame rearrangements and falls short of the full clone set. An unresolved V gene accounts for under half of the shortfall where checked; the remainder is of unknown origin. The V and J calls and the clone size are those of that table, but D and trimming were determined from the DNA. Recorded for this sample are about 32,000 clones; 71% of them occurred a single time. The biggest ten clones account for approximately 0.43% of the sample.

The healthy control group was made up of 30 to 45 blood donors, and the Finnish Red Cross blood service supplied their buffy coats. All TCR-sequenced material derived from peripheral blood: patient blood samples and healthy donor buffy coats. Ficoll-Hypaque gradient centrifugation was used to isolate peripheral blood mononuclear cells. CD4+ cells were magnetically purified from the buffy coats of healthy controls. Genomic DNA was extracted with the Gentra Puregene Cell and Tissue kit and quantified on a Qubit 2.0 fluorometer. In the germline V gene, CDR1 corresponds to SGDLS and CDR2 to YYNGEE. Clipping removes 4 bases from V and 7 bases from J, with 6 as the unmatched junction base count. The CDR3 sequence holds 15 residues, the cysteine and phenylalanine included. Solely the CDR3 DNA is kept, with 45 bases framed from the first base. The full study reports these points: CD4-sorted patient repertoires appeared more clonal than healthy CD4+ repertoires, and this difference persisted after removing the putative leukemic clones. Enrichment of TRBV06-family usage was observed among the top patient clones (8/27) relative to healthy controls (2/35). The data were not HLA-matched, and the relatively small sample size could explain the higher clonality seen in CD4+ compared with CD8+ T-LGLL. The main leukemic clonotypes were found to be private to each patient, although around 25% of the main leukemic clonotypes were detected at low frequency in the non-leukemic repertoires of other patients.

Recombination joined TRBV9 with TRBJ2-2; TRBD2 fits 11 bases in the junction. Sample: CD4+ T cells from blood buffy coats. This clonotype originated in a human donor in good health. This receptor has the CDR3 CASSPMTSGDGELFF. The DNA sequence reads TGTGCCAGCAGCCCAATGACTAGCGGGGACGGGGAGCTGTTTTTT.